Following are 3 T cell receptor beta chains from one sample sequenced in a study of T-cell memory formation after mild COVID-19. TCRdb re-analysed the 5' RACE reads in MiXCR, keeping a single row per CDR3 protein. The profile shows about 560,000 distinct CDR3 sequences, 15% to 20% of them singletons. The sequencing sample was made of PBMCs or a T cell subset sorted from them (not recorded which). These receptors all come from an adult woman who had mild COVID-19 (a few samples of this study predate the infection). Cell type and time point are not known.

The rearrangement uses TRBV19 and TRBJ2-2; TRBD2 agrees at 8 bases. Germline V CDR1 and CDR2: LNHDA, SQIVND (reference sequence). The CDR3 loop spans 15 amino acids. The V and J ends lost 5 bases and 1 base, in that order; junction bases with no gene match: 3. The CDR3 DNA sequence: TGTGCCAGTAGTCCCAGCGGGAGGAACACCGGGGAGCTGTTTTTT. Its protein is CASSPSGRNTGELFF.

The chain recombines TRBV7-3 with TRBJ2-2; a weak D match, TRBD2 (5 bases). V was clipped by 4 bases and J by 0 bases, with 12 bases between them. The CDR3 sequence is 16 residues long. Germline V gene data show CDR1 as SGHTA and CDR2 as FQGTGA. This chain's CDR3 is CASSSPGGPNTGELFF. The CDR3 DNA reads TGTGCCAGCAGCTCCCCTGGCGGGCCGAACACCGGGGAGCTGTTTTTT.

V gene TRBV7-9 combines with J gene TRBJ2-7; D possibly corresponds to TRBD1 (6 bases). Germline V gives CDR1 SEHNR, CDR2 FQNEAQ (reference sequence). CDR3 length: 13 amino acids. Between the trimmed V and J ends, which lost 4 bases and 3 bases, there was a span of 10 bases. The CDR3 region has the DNA TGTGCCAGCAGCTCCCCGACAGGCTACGAGCAGTACTTC. Amino acid sequence: CASSSPTGYEQYF.